This entry concerns a single T cell receptor (beta chain). Its specific antigen is unknown. There are no base qualities to consult, and no much larger clone falls within one base. This sample was taken from a study of fetal regulatory T cell absence and autoimmunity (dated by TCRdb to 2017 to 2019). Study-level background: Exocrine pancreas autoimmunity was seen in the IPEX patients without clinical diabetes. General findings and caveats noted by the study authors: The oligoclonal enrichment was interpreted as supporting antigen-driven autoimmunity in the pancreas before birth in IPEX syndrome. Compared with cord blood, the pancreas TCR compartment showed significant oligoclonal enrichment, and some top clones were enriched more than 100-fold. TRB gene family usage was broadly similar between cord blood and pancreas, resembling published neonatal and adult repertoires.

On the immunoSEQ human TCRbeta survey platform, a two-step multiplex PCR amplified and barcoded the TCRbeta CDR3 regions. Libraries were sequenced on Illumina instruments, and IgH from the same samples was sequenced in parallel. From the authors' description of their analysis: To remove PCR and sequencing errors, raw reads were filtered against IMGT V, D, J definitions and grouped with a nearest-neighbor algorithm. Clones were defined by identical nucleotide sequence; differential abundance between tissues used per-clone Fisher exact tests with pFDR threshold p<0.01. Clones whose frequencies were too low for statistical inference were excluded by a minimum inclusion filter of 10 in either sample. Pairwise clonal comparisons used the immunoSEQ Analyzer, and gene family usage was assessed with IMGT tools. TCRdb obtained this table from immuneACCESS and retained in-frame rearrangements with V and J assigned. These tables miss some clones; where compared with another copy, unresolved V genes account for less than half of the shortfall, and the remainder is unexplained. Clone size and V and J calls were adopted from that table, with D and trimming inferred from the DNA. The sample data list 46,000 or so clones, and around 83% of these were observed just once. The top ten clonotypes cover 0.4% to 0.45% of the sample.

Genomic DNA, roughly 1.7-3.1 ug, was extracted from umbilical cord blood or frozen pancreas using the DNeasy Blood and Tissue Kit. The germline ends are 8 bases apart after V is trimmed by 1 base and J by 5 bases. There are 13 amino acids in the CDR3, from cysteine to phenylalanine inclusive. Only the CDR3 DNA is retained, 39 bases long and in frame from the first base. CDR1 and CDR2 are drawn from the germline V gene: MNHNS, SASEGT. The rearranged segments are TRBV6-1 and TRBJ2-5, with the D call perhaps TRBD1 or TRBD2, each one matching 5 bases. Sequencing input: cord blood. This clonotype was sampled from a newborn boy with IPEX syndrome. In nucleotide form, the sequence is TGTGCCAGCAGTGAAGGACGGGACGAGACCCAGTACTTC. Translated, it gives CASSEGRDETQYF.